This T cell receptor beta chain was recovered during a study of T-cell reconstitution after alpha-beta-depleted transplantation in children. This clonotype appeared a few times. The V and J ends lost 4 bases and 6 bases respectively, with 13 bases between them. This CDR3 has 14 residues. Germline V gene lookup returns CDR1 SGHTA and CDR2 FQGTGA. Preparation of the TCRbeta library was carried out with unique molecular identifiers. TCRdb ran MiXCR on the PCR reads and lists one entry per CDR3 protein. The repertoire has hundreds of thousands of distinct CDR3 sequences, 16% of them found once; the top ten carry about 1.1%.

This receptor was obtained from a human donor who donated a stem cell graft to a child with acute myeloid leukemia. Specimen: PBMCs from the stem cell graft donor, collected from the stem cell graft. The chain joins TRBV7-3 to TRBJ2-1; D is possibly TRBD1 (6 bases). The CDR3 nucleotides are TGTGCCAGCAGCTCCGGGCTCAGGGGCAATGAGCAGTTCTTC. Amino acid sequence: CASSSGLRGNEQFF. Full variable domain (missing parts from reference TRBV7-3 and TRBJ2-1): GAGVSQTPSNKVTEKGKYVELRCDPISGHTALYWYRQSLGQGPEFLIYFQGTGAADDSGLPNDRFFAVRPEGSVSTLKIQRTERGDSAVYLCASSSGLRGNEQFFGPGTRLTVL.